This T cell receptor beta chain was sequenced in a study of T-cell memory formation after mild COVID-19. TCRdb re-called the 5' RACE reads through MiXCR, storing one row per CDR3 protein. The sample includes fewer than 150,000 distinct CDR3 sequences, about 6% of them seen just once. The CDR3 is made up of 14 amino acids. Losses at the gene ends were 3 bases for V and 4 bases for J; bases not matched to a gene: 4. The chain uses TRBV12-3 or TRBV12-4 and TRBJ1-1, with 8 positions matching TRBD1. The sequencing input was PBMCs or a T cell subset sorted from them (not recorded which). This TCR was sampled from an adult woman who had mild COVID-19 (a few samples of this study predate the infection). Cell type and time point are not known. The chain's CDR3 is CASSFQGAVTEAFF. CDR3 DNA: TGTGCCAGCAGTTTCCAGGGGGCGGTCACTGAAGCTTTCTTT.